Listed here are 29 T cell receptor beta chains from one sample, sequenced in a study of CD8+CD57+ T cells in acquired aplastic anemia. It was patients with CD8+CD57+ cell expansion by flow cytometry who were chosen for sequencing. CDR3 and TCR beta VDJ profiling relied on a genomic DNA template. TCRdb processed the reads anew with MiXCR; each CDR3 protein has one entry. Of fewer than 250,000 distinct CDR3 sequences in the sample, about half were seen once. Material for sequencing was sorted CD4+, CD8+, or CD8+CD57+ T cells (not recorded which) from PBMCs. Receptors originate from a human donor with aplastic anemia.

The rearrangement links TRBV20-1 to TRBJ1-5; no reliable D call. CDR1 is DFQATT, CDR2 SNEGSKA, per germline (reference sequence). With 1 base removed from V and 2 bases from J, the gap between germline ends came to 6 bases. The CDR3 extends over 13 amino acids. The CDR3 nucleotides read TGCAGTGCTAGAGGAGGGCGCAATCAGCCCCAGCATTTT. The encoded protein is CSARGGRNQPQHF.

The CDR3 sequence is CASSPTSGTGGDHEQFF. The CDR3, as DNA: TGTGCCAGCAGCCCTACTAGCGGAACAGGGGGAGATCATGAGCAGTTCTTC. The chain recombines TRBV7-3 with TRBJ2-1, with D possibly called TRBD1 or TRBD2 (8 bases each). V lost 5 bases to trimming and J lost 8 bases, with 25 bases between them. This CDR3 has 17 residues. Germline CDR1 and CDR2: SGHTA and FQGTGA.

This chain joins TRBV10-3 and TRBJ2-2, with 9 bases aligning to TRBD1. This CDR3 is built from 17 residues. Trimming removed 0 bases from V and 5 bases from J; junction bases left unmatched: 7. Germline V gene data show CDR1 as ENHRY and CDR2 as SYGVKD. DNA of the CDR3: TGTGCCATCAGTGAGTCAAGCGGGACAGGGAGAACCGGGGAGCTGTTTTTT. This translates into CAISESSGTGRTGELFF.

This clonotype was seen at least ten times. The CDR3 here is CASSFTGGASYEQYF. For the CDR3, the DNA is TGCGCCAGCAGCTTCACCGGGGGGGCCTCCTACGAGCAGTACTTC. The chain combines TRBV5-1 with TRBJ2-7; 8 nucleotides agree with TRBD2. Germline assignment: CDR1 SGHRS and CDR2 YFSETQ. Unmatched junction bases numbered 4, after V lost 2 bases and J lost 0 bases. The CDR3 is made up of 15 amino acids.

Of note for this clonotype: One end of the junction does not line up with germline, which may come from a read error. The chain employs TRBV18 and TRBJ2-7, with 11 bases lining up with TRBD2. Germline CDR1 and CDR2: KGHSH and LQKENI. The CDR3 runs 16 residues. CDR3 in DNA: TGTGCCGGCTCACCGAGGCCTAGCGGGGGGATCTACGAGCAGTACTTC. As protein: CAGSPRPSGGIYEQYF.

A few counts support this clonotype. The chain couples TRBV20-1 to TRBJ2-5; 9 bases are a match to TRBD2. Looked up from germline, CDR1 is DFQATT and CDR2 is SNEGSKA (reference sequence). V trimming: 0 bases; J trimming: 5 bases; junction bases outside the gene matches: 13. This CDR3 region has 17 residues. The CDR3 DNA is TGCAGTGCTAGAGATAAGCGGGCGGGGGGGCTCGGTGAGACCCAGTACTTC. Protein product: CSARDKRAGGLGETQYF.

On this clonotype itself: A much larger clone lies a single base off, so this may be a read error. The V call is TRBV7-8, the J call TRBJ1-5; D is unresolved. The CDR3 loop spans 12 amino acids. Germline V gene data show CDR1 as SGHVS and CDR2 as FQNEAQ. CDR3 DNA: TGTGCCAGCAGCCATATAAATCAACCCCAGCATTTT. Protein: CASSHINQPQHF.

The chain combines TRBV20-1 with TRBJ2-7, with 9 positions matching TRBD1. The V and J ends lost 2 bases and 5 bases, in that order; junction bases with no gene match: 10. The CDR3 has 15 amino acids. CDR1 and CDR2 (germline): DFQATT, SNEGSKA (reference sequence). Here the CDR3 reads CSARNGRDRDNEQYF. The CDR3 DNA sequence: TGCAGTGCTAGAAATGGTCGGGACAGGGACAACGAGCAGTACTTC.

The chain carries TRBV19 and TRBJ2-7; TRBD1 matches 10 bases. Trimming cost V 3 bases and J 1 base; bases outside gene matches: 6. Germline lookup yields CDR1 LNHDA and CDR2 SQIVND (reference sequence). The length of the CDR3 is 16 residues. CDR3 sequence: CASSIGGQGTSYEQYF. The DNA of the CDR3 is TGTGCCAGTAGTATTGGGGGACAGGGGACGTCCTACGAGCAGTACTTC.

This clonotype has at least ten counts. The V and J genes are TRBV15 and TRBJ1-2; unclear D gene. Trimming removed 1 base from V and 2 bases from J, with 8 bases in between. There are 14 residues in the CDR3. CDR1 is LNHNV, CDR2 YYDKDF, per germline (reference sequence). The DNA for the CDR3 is TGTGCCACCAGCAGAGGGGAGGAGAACTATGGCTACACCTTC. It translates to CATSRGEENYGYTF.

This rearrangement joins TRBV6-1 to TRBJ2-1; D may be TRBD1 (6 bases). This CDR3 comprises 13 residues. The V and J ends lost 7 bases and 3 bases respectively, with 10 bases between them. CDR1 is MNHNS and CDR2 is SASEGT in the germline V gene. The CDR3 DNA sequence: TGTGCCAGCAACTTGGGACACTACAATGAGCAGTTCTTC. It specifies CASNLGHYNEQFF.

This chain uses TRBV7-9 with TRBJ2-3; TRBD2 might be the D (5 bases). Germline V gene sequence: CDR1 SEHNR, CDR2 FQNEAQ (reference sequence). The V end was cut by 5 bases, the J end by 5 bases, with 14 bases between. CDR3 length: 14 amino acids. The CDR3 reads CASSPTQGGDTQYF. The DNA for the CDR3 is TGTGCCAGCAGCCCAACTCAAGGAGGAGATACGCAGTATTTT.

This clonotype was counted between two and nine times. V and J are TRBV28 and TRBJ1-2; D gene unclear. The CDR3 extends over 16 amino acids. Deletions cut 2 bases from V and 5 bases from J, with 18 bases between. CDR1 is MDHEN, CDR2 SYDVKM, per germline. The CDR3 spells CASSLGEGSIRYGYTF. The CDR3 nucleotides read TGTGCCAGCAGTTTAGGGGAGGGTTCGATAAGGTATGGCTACACCTTC.

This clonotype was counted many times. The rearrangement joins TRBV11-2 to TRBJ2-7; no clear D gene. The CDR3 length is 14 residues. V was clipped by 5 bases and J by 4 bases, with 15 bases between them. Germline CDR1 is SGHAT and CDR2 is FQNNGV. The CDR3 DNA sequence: TGTGCCAGCAGCACCGACCGGGCCGTGTACGAGCAGTACTTC. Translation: CASSTDRAVYEQYF.

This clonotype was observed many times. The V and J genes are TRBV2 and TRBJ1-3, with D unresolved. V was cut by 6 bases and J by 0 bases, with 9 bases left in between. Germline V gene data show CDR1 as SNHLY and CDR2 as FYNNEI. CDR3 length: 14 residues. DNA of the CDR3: TGTGCCAGCAGGCTCACCTCCTCTGGAAACACCATATATTTT. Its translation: CASRLTSSGNTIYF.

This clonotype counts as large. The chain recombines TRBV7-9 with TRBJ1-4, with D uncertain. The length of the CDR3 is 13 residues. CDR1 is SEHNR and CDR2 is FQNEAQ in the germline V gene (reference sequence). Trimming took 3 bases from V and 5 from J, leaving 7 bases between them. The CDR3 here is CASSFGRNEKLFF. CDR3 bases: TGTGCCAGCAGCTTTGGACGAAATGAAAAACTGTTTTTT.

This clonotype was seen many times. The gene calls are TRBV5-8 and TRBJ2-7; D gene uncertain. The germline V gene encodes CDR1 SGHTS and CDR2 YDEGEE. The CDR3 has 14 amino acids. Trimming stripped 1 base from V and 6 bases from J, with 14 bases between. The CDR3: CASSLMAVPGEQYF. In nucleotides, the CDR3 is TGTGCCAGCAGCTTGATGGCAGTTCCAGGCGAGCAGTACTTC.

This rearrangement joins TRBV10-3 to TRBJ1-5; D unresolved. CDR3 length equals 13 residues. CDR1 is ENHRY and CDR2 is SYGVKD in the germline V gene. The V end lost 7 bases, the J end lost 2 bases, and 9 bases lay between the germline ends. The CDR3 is CAITGGGNQPQHF. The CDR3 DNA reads TGTGCCATCACGGGTGGAGGCAATCAGCCCCAGCATTTT.

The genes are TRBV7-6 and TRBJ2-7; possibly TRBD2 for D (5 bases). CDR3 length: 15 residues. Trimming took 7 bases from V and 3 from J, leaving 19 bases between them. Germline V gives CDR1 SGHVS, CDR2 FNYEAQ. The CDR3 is CASTKMGGSDYEQYF. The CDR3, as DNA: TGTGCCAGCACCAAGATGGGCGGGTCTGACTACGAGCAGTACTTC.

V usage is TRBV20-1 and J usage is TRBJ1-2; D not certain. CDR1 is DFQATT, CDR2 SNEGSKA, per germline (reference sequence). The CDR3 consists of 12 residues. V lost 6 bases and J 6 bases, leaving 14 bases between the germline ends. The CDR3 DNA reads TGCAGTGCCCCTGCGGGCTTGGATGGCTACACCTTC. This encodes CSAPAGLDGYTF.

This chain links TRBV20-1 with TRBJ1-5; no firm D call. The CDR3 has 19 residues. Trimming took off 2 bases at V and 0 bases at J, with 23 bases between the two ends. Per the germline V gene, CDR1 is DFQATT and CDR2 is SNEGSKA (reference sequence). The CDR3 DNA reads TGCAGTGCTAGAAAGGAGAGAGAGGGAACAAGGAATAGCAATCAGCCCCAGCATTTT. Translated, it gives CSARKEREGTRNSNQPQHF.

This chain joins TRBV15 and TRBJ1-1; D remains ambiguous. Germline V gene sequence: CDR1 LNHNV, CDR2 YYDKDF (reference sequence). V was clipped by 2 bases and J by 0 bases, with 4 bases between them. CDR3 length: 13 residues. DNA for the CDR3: TGTGCCACCAGCAGAAGGATGAACACTGAAGCTTTCTTT. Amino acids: CATSRRMNTEAFF.

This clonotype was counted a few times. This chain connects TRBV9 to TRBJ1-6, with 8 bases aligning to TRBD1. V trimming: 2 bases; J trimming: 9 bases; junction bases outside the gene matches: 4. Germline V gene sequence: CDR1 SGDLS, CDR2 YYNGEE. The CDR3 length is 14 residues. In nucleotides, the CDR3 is TGTGCCAGCAGCGTCTCAGGGGGCGGTTCACCCCTCCACTTT. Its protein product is CASSVSGGGSPLHF.

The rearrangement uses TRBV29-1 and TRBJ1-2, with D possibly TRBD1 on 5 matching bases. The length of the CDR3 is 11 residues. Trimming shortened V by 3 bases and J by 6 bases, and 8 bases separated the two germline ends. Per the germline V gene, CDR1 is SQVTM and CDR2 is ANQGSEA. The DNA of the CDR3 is TGCAGCGTTGAGCCAGGGCATGGCTACACCTTC. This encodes CSVEPGHGYTF.

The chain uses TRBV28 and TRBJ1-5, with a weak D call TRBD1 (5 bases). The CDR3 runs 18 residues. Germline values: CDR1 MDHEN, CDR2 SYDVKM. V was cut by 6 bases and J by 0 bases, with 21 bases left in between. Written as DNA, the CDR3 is TGTGCCAGCAGCCCAAGGCAGGGCTCGCGGTATAGCAATCAGCCCCAGCATTTT. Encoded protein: CASSPRQGSRYSNQPQHF.

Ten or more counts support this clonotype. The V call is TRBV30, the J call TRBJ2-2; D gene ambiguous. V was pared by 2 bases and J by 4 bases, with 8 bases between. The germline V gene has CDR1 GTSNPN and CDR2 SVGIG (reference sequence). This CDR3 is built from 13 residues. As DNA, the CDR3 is TGTGCCTGGAGTCCAACGCGCACCGGGGAGCTGTTTTTT. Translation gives CAWSPTRTGELFF.

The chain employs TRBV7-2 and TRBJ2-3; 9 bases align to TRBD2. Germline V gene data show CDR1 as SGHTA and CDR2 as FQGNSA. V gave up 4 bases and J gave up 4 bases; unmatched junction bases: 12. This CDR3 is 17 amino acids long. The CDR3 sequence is CASSSTTGGRGADTQYF. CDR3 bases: TGTGCCAGCAGCTCAACAACCGGCGGGAGGGGGGCAGATACGCAGTATTTT.

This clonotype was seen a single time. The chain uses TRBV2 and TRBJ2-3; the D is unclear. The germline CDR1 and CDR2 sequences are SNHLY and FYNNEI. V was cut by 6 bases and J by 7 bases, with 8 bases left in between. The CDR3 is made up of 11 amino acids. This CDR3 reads CASSPRHTQYF. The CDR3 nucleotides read TGTGCCAGCAGCCCTCGGCATACGCAGTATTTT.

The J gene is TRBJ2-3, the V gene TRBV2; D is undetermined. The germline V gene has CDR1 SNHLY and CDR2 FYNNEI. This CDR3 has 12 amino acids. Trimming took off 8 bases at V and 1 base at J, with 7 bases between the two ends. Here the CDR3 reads CASLGGTDTQYF. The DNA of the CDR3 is TGTGCCAGCTTGGGCGGCACAGATACGCAGTATTTT.